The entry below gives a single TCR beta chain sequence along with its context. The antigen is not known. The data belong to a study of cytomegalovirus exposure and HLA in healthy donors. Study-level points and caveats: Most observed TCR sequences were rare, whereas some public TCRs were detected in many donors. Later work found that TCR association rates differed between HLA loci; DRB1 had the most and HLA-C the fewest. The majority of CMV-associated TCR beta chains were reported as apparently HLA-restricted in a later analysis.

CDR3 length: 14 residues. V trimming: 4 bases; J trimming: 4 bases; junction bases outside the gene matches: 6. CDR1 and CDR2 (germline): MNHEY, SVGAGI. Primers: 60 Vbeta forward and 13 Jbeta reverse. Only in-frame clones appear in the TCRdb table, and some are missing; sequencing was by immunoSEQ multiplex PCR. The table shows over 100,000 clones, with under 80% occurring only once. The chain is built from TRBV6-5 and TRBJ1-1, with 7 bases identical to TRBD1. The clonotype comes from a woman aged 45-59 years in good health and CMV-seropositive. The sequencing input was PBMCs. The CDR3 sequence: CASSSQGGSTEAFF. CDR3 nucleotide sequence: TGTGCCAGCAGTTCCCAGGGGGGTAGCACTGAAGCTTTCTTT.